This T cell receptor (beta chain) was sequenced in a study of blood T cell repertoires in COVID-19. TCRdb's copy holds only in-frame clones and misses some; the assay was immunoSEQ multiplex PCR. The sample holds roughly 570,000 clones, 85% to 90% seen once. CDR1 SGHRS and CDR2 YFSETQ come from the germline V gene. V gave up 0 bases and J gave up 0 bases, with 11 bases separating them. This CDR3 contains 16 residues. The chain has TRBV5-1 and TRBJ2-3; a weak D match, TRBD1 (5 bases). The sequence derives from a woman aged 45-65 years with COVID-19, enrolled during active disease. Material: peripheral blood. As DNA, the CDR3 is TGCGCCAGCAGCTTGGAAACAGGTCAGAGCACAGATACGCAGTATTTT. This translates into CASSLETGQSTDTQYF.